The T cell receptor beta chain under discussion was sequenced for a study of blood T cell repertoires in COVID-19 (dated by TCRdb to 2020 to 2021). For context, the study as a whole: Collaborator samples came from the United States, Italy and Spain and covered acute and convalescent phases of COVID-19. The prospective study material was composed of cDNA or gDNA derived from T cells, B-cell-depleted T cells, or PBMCs. Deeply sampled blood TCRbeta repertoires from subjects exposed to, actively infected with, or recovered from COVID-19 were included in the dataset. A freely available public database, intended as a resource for researchers studying the immune response to SARS-CoV-2, is where the repertoires were released. Samples came from the ongoing ImmuneRACE study (first 160 participants) plus 1,254 subjects from 6 global collaborators. Sample metadata almost always included a de-identified subject ID, COVID-19 status, age in years and sex. Where available, HLA class I and class II types were taken from metadata supplied by the sample provider and were not determined by assay-based typing. What the research found in general, with its limitations: The amount of clinical and demographic metadata varied by source and participant and was provided uncurated.

This clone is considered medium-sized (0.01 to 0.1%). Its antigen is unknown. No base qualities exist here, and no much larger clone lies one base off it. Collaborating institutions collected whole blood in K2EDTA tubes following their own protocols. For TCRbeta analysis, collaborator samples were shipped as frozen whole blood, as isolated PBMCs, or as DNA extracted from either sample type. The immunoSEQ Assay, a bias-controlled multiplex PCR, was used to amplify TCRbeta CDR3 regions from genomic DNA. In the paper's pipeline: Within the assay, amplification of reference gene primers was used to estimate how many nucleated cells each sample contained. To quantify the absolute abundance of each unique TCRbeta CDR3 rearrangement, sequence reads were collapsed and filtered. For each sample, productive Simpson clonality was calculated as the square root of Simpson's diversity index across productive rearrangements. TCRdb took over this immuneACCESS table, retaining in-frame rearrangements with V and J assigned. Such tables are incomplete; in checked studies, under half of the missing clones stem from an unresolved V gene, and the remainder is unexplained. D and trimming come from the DNA, and the V and J calls and clone size come from that table. This sample comprises some 200,000 clones, about 80% of them detected only once. The ten largest clones capture roughly 14% of the sample.

Taken from cysteine to phenylalanine, the CDR3 has 15 residues. Only the CDR3 portion is preserved as DNA: 45 bases, with reading frame beginning at the first base. Based on the germline V gene (reference sequence), the CDR1 and CDR2 sequences are LNHDA and SQIVND. V and J are truncated by 5 bases and 3 bases respectively, leaving an intervening sequence of 16 bases. The receptor chain draws on TRBV19 and TRBJ1-2; the D gene is possibly TRBD1, with 6 bases matching. Sequenced input: peripheral blood. The TCR was taken from a man aged 30 to 39 with active or convalescent COVID-19. CDR3 region: CASSATGFGDYGYTF. The bases are TGTGCCAGTAGTGCCACAGGGTTCGGGGACTATGGCTACACCTTC. The CDR3, completed at both ends by the reference TRBV19 and TRBJ1-2 genes, gives the full variable domain DGGITQSPKYLFRKEGQNVTLSCEQNLNHDAMYWYRQDPGQGLRLIYYSQIVNDFQKGDIAEGYSVSREKKESFPLTVTSAQKNPTAFYLCASSATGFGDYGYTFGSGTRLTVV.